One sample yielded the 8 T cell receptor beta chains listed below, sequenced in a study of blood T cell repertoires in COVID-19. Assay used: immunoSEQ multiplex PCR; TCRdb lists only in-frame clones, some missing. Among over 200,000 clones, approximately 91% were seen once, and the ten largest hold less than 3.5%. Sequencing input: peripheral blood. These receptors originate from a woman aged 55 to 70 with acute or convalescent COVID-19.

The V gene is TRBV6-1, the J gene TRBJ2-2, with 10 bases aligning to TRBD1. This CDR3 has 18 amino acids. After removal of 4 bases from V and 6 bases from J, the junction contained 14 bases not matched to a gene. Germline V lookup: CDR1 MNHNS, CDR2 SASEGT. The CDR3 coding sequence is TGTGCCAGCAGTGGTACCTTCCGGGACAGGGGTAGATCCGGGGAGCTGTTTTTT. Translated: CASSGTFRDRGRSGELFF.

J is TRBJ2-5 and V is TRBV11-2; maybe TRBD2 (6 bases). The CDR3 runs 15 residues. Germline loops: CDR1 SGHAT, CDR2 FQNNGV. Trimming cost V 3 bases and J 5 bases, with 16 bases left between them. CDR3 region: CASSFTGYREETQYF. DNA for the CDR3: TGTGCCAGCAGCTTCACGGGGTACCGGGAGGAGACCCAGTACTTC.

This rearrangement joins TRBV7-2 to TRBJ2-7, with 13 nucleotides matching TRBD2. The J segment lost 4 bases and the V segment lost 5 bases, leaving 2 bases of the junction unmatched. The CDR3 covers 14 residues. Germline assignment: CDR1 SGHTA and CDR2 FQGNSA. The CDR3 is CASSTGLAGYEQYF. In DNA, the CDR3 is TGTGCCAGCAGCACGGGACTAGCGGGGTACGAGCAGTACTTC.

This chain's CDR3 is CSVVGPSTDTQYF. The CDR3 DNA reads as TGCAGCGTTGTGGGGCCGAGCACAGATACGCAGTATTTT. The chain has TRBV29-1 and TRBJ2-3, with TRBD1 as a possible D gene (5 bases). Germline-derived CDR1 and CDR2 are SQVTM and ANQGSEA. The V gene lost 4 bases and the J gene lost 0 bases, with 8 bases spanning the gap. CDR3 length: 13 amino acids.

Concerning this clone: One end of the junction does not line up with germline, which may come from a read error. The chain has TRBV19 and TRBJ1-3; D unresolved. Germline CDR1 and CDR2: LNHDA and SQIVND (reference sequence). CDR3 length equals 13 residues. In DNA form, the CDR3 reads TGTGCCAGTAGTCCCGGCGCGACCAACGGGAGGGATTTT. Its translation: CASSPGATNGRDF.

V is TRBV19 and J is TRBJ2-7, with TRBD2 identical over 10 bases. V lost 10 bases and J lost 5; bases outside the gene matches: 11. Germline V gene lookup returns CDR1 LNHDA and CDR2 SQIVND (reference sequence). This CDR3 region has 14 residues. The CDR3 region is CATKREGRSDEQYF. The CDR3 DNA is TGTGCCACCAAGCGGGAGGGCCGTTCTGACGAGCAGTACTTC. The full variable domain, completed using reference TRBV19 and TRBJ2-7, is DGGITQSPKYLFRKEGQNVTLSCEQNLNHDAMYWYRQDPGQGLRLIYYSQIVNDFQKGDIAEGYSVSREKKESFPLTVTSAQKNPTAFYLCATKREGRSDEQYFGPGTRLTVT.

The CDR3 loop reads CASSLVPGLESGNTIYF. CDR3 sequence (DNA): TGCGCCAGCAGCTTGGTTCCGGGACTGGAATCCGGAAACACCATATATTTT. The chain uses TRBV5-1 and TRBJ1-3; TRBD1 is a possible D gene (5 bases). This CDR3 is 17 amino acids long. The V end was cut by 0 bases, the J end by 4 bases, with 17 bases between. In germline, CDR1 is SGHRS, CDR2 YFSETQ.

V is TRBV5-6 and J is TRBJ1-1, with 7 bases aligning to TRBD1. CDR1 is SGHDT and CDR2 is YYEEEE in the germline V gene. This CDR3 has 18 residues. The V segment lost 7 bases and the J segment 3 bases; nucleotides outside the gene matches: 21. The CDR3 reads CASSGQVPYSFPHTEAFF. The CDR3 coding sequence is TGTGCCAGCTCCGGACAGGTCCCCTACTCTTTTCCACACACTGAAGCTTTCTTT.